A single sample gave rise to the 5 T cell receptor beta chains below, sequenced in a study of blood T cell repertoires in COVID-19. Assay used: immunoSEQ multiplex PCR; TCRdb lists only in-frame clones, some missing. This table has roughly 380,000 clones, more than 70% appearing once. What was sequenced was peripheral blood. These receptors all stem from a woman aged 55-70 years with COVID-19, enrolled during active disease.

This sequence joins TRBV7-9 and TRBJ1-1; D gene ambiguous. This CDR3 is built from 13 residues. Germline V lookup: CDR1 SEHNR, CDR2 FQNEAQ (reference sequence). V lost 1 base, J lost 4 bases, and 7 bases lay in between. The CDR3 sequence: CASSLGAGTEAFF. The CDR3, as DNA: TGTGCCAGCAGCTTAGGAGCCGGCACTGAAGCTTTCTTT.

The genes are TRBV28 and TRBJ1-1, with 7 bases aligning to TRBD1. Germline assignment: CDR1 MDHEN and CDR2 SYDVKM. This CDR3 region has 13 residues. The V and J ends lost 7 bases and 6 bases, in that order; junction bases with no gene match: 8. CDR3 protein: CASNPGQWAEAFF. CDR3 nucleotides: TGTGCCAGCAACCCGGGACAGTGGGCTGAAGCTTTCTTT.

This chain joins TRBV18 and TRBJ1-1; no reliable D call. The CDR3 runs 14 residues. In germline, CDR1 is KGHSH, CDR2 LQKENI. Trimming took 3 bases from V and 10 from J, leaving 18 bases between them. The CDR3 sequence: CASSPARILERAFF. Here the CDR3 DNA reads TGTGCCAGCTCACCCGCTAGGATTCTGGAACGAGCTTTCTTT.

This clone was detected once. CDR3 nucleotides: TGCAGCGTCGCTCCGTCCAGGGTGGAGGAGACCCAGTACTTC. It translates to CSVAPSRVEETQYF. The chain recombines TRBV29-1 with TRBJ2-5; weak D call: TRBD1 (5 bases). The germline V and J ends were trimmed by 6 bases and 5 bases, with 19 bases remaining between them. Germline assignment: CDR1 SQVTM and CDR2 ANQGSEA. The CDR3 is 14 residues long.

Concerning this clone itself: This sample also contains other DNA sequences that code for the same CDR3. The chain couples TRBV3-1 (or the pseudogene TRBV3-2) to TRBJ1-2; a weak D match, TRBD1 (6 bases). The germline V and J ends were trimmed by 0 bases and 8 bases, with 13 bases remaining between them. This CDR3 contains 14 residues. Germline V gene data show CDR1 as LGHDT and CDR2 as YNNKEL (reference sequence). The CDR3 here is CASSQDSGGRGYTF. CDR3 DNA: TGTGCCAGCAGCCAAGATTCGGGGGGCCGGGGCTACACCTTC.